A single sample gave rise to the 8 T cell receptor beta chains below, sequenced in a study of blood T cell repertoires in COVID-19. Data came from immunoSEQ multiplex PCR; TCRdb stores just in-frame clones and leaves some out. Of 80,000 to 100,000 clones listed, about 88% are singletons. Sample: peripheral blood. Source of these receptors: a woman older than 75 with acute or convalescent COVID-19.

The J gene is TRBJ2-3, the V gene TRBV9; TRBD2 matches 14 bases. This CDR3 has 18 residues. Germline V gene data show CDR1 as SGDLS and CDR2 as YYNGEE. J gave up 4 bases and V 4 bases, and 11 bases lay outside the gene matches. The CDR3 loop is CASSPRLAGGHSPDTQYF. The DNA of the CDR3 is TGTGCCAGCAGCCCCCGACTAGCGGGGGGGCACTCCCCAGATACGCAGTATTTT. The variable domain in full, completed from reference TRBV9 and TRBJ2-3, reads DSGVTQTPKHLITATGQRVTLRCSPRSGDLSVYWYQQSLDQGLQFLIQYYNGEERAKGNILERFSAQQFPDLHSELNLSSLELGDSALYFCASSPRLAGGHSPDTQYFGPGTRLTVL.

This clone has a handful of counts. The chain is built from TRBV7-9 and TRBJ1-2; D ambiguous. With 1 base removed from V and 2 bases from J, the gap between germline ends came to 14 bases. The CDR3 consists of 16 residues. Germline V gene lookup returns CDR1 SEHNR and CDR2 FQNEAQ (reference sequence). The CDR3 loop reads CASSLGPRAQNYGYTF. The CDR3 bases are TGTGCCAGCAGCTTAGGTCCGAGGGCCCAGAACTATGGCTACACCTTC.

The rearrangement joins TRBV2 to TRBJ2-7; 9 bases agree with TRBD1. V was clipped by 7 bases and J by 7 bases; unmatched bases: 8. The germline gives CDR1 SNHLY, CDR2 FYNNEI. The length of the CDR3 is 13 residues. The DNA for the CDR3 is TGTGCCAGCAATAACAGGGGGCTCAAAGAGCAGTACTTC. It translates to CASNNRGLKEQYF.

The rearrangement links TRBV27 to TRBJ2-7; 9 nucleotides agree with TRBD2. Trimming at V came to 6 bases and at J to 9 bases, leaving 12 bases not matched to a gene. Per the germline V gene, CDR1 is MNHEY and CDR2 is SMNVEV (reference sequence). This CDR3 is 14 amino acids long. The CDR3 nucleotides are TGTGCCAGCAGAGAACCGGGACTAGCCAACGTGCAGTACTTC. Amino acid sequence: CASREPGLANVQYF.

This clone was counted a few times. The gene calls are TRBV4-1 and TRBJ1-6; no clear D gene. Germline V gene sequence: CDR1 MGHRA, CDR2 YSYEKL. Trimming shortened V by 3 bases and J by 7 bases, and 13 bases separated the two germline ends. The CDR3 extends over 15 amino acids. The CDR3 DNA reads TGCGCCAGCAGCCAGGGAGGGTTGGGGAATTCACCCCTCCACTTT. Its translation: CASSQGGLGNSPLHF.

The chain carries TRBV21-1 and TRBJ2-5; the table's TRBD2 call for D was not verified on the DNA. TRBV21-1 has pseudogene status. This CDR3 contains 16 residues. CDR3 region: CASSKTSGGADETQYF. The CDR3 DNA reads TGTGCCAGCAGCAAGACTAGCGGGGGGGCTGACGAGACCCAGTACTTC.

This clone was seen once. J is TRBJ2-7 and V is TRBV5-8, with D possibly TRBD2 on 6 matching bases. The CDR3 extends over 13 amino acids. Trimming left V 4 bases short and J 4 bases short, with 12 bases between. CDR1 is SGHTS and CDR2 is YDEGEE in the germline V gene. CDR3 nucleotides: TGTGCCAGCAGCGCGGGGACTCGGTACGAGCAGTACTTC. It codes for CASSAGTRYEQYF.

The CDR3, as DNA: TGTGCCAGCAGCTTGGGCCGGGGGGCGTCAGATACGCAGTATTTT. Its translation: CASSLGRGASDTQYF. The chain joins TRBV5-5 to TRBJ2-3; TRBD2 is a possible D gene (7 bases). The CDR3 has 15 amino acids. Germline CDR1 and CDR2: SGHKS and YYEKEE (reference sequence). The V and J ends lost 0 bases and 4 bases respectively, with 12 bases between them.